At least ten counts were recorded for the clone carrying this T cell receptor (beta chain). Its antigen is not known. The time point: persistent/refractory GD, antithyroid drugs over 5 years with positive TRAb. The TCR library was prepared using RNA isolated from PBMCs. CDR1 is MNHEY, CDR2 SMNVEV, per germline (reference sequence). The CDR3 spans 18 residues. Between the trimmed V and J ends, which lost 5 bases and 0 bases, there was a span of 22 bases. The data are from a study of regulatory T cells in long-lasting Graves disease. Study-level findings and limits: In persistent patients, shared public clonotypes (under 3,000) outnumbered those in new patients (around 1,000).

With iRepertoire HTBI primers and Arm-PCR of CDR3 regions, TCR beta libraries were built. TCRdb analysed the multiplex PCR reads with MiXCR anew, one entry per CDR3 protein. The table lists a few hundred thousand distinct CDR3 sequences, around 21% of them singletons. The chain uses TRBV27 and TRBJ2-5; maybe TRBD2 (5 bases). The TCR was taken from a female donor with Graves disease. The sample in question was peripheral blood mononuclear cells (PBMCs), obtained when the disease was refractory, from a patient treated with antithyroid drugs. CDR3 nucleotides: TGTGCCAGCAGTCCCTTCTACGGGGATTTACAGAACCAAGAGACCCAGTACTTC. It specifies CASSPFYGDLQNQETQYF.